This T cell receptor (beta chain) was identified in a study of cytomegalovirus exposure and HLA in healthy donors. Findings and caveats of the study: Earlier analysis found most TCR beta V segments productive about 87% or about 30% of the time.

At sampling all donors were nominally healthy, likely with unrecorded immune exposures. Trimming left V 4 bases short and J 14 bases short, with 29 bases between. CDR1 and CDR2 from the germline V gene are MNHNS and SASEGT. This CDR3 region has 16 residues. On this clone itself: The target antigen is unknown.

In the PCR, 60 Vbeta and 13 Jbeta primers were used. As processed by the authors: The count from a later analysis was some 76 million unique TCR beta chains, some 12 million of them shared. The protocol was immunoSEQ multiplex PCR, while the TCRdb copy is restricted to in-frame clones and leaves out a portion. The D gene and trimming were derived from the DNA, and the V and J assignments and clone size from that table. The specimen's table records around 130,000 clones. This sequence joins TRBV6-1 and TRBJ1-2; D perhaps matches TRBD1 (6 bases). The clonotype was recovered from a woman in her 40s in good health and CMV-seronegative. The specimen was PBMCs. CDR3 DNA sequence: TGTGCCAGCAGTGGGTTGGGCAGGGGATTGGGGCAAGTTTTGACCTTC. Its protein product is CASSGLGRGLGQVLTF.